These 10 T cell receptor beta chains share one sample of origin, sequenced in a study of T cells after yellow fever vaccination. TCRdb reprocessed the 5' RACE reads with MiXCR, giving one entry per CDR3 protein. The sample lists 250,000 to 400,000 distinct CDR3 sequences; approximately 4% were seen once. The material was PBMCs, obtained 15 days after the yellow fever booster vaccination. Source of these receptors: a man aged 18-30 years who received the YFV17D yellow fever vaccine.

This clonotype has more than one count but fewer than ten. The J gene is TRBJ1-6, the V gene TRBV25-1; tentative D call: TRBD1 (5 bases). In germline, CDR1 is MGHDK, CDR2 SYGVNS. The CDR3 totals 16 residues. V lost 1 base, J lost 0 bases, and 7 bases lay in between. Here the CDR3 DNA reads TGTGCCAGCAGTGAATGGGACGGCTCCTATAATTCACCCCTCCACTTT. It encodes CASSEWDGSYNSPLHF.

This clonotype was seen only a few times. CDR3 sequence: CSASRQGLTEAFF. CDR3 DNA sequence: TGCAGTGCTTCCCGCCAGGGGCTCACTGAAGCTTTCTTT. J is TRBJ1-1 and V is TRBV20-1; perhaps TRBD1 as D (6 bases). CDR1 and CDR2 from the germline V gene are DFQATT and SNEGSKA (reference sequence). The V end was cut by 5 bases, the J end by 4 bases, with 14 bases between. The length of the CDR3 is 13 residues.

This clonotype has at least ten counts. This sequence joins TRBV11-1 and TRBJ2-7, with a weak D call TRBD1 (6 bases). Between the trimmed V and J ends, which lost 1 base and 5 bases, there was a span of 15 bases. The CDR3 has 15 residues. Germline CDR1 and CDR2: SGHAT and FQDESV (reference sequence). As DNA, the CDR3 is TGTGCCAGCAGCTTAGAGGCAGGGGTTGTCCACGAGCAGTACGTC. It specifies CASSLEAGVVHEQYV.

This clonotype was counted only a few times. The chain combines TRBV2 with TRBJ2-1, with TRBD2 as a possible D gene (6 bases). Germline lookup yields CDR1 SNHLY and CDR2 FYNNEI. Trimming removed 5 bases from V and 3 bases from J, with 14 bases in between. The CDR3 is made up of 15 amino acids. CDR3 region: CASSPPGTVYNEQFF. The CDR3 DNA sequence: TGTGCCAGCAGTCCCCCCGGGACTGTCTACAATGAGCAGTTCTTC.

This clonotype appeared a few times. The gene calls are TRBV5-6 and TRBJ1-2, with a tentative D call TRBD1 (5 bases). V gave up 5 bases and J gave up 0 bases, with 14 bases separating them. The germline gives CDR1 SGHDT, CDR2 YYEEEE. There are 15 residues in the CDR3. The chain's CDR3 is CASRPRGEANYGYTF. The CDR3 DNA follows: TGTGCCAGCAGGCCTCGGGGGGAGGCTAACTATGGCTACACCTTC.

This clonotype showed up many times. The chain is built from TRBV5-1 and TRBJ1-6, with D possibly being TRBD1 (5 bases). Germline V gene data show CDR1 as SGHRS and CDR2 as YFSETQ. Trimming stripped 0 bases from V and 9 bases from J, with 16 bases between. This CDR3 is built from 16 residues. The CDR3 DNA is TGCGCCAGCAGCTTGGGTTACTTGGGGGTAGGTTCACCCCTCCACTTT. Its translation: CASSLGYLGVGSPLHF.

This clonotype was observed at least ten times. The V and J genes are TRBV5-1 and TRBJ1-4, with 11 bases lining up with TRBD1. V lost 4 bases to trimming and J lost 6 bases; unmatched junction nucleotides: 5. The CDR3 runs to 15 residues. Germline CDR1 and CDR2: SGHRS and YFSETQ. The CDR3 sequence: CASSPDRGLDEKLFF. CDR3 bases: TGCGCCAGCAGCCCGGACAGGGGGCTAGATGAAAAACTGTTTTTT.

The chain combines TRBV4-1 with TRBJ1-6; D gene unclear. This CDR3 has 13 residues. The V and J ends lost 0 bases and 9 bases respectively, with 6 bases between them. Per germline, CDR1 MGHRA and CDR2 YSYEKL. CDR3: CASSQDLASPLHF. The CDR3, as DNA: TGCGCCAGCAGCCAAGATTTGGCTTCACCCCTCCACTTT.

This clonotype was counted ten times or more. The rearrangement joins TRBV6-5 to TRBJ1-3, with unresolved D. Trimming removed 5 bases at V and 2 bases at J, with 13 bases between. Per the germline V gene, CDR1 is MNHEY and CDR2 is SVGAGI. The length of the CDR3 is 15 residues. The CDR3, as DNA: TGTGCCAGCAGTATGACGGGGAACCCTGGAAACACCATATATTTT. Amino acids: CASSMTGNPGNTIYF.

The CDR3 protein is CASSIDRGRTEAFF. The CDR3 DNA follows: TGTGCCAGTAGTATAGATCGGGGGCGCACTGAAGCTTTCTTT. The chain has TRBV19 and TRBJ1-1; possibly TRBD1 for D (6 bases). The germline V and J ends were trimmed by 0 bases and 4 bases, with 9 bases remaining between them. Germline CDR1 and CDR2: LNHDA and SQIVND (reference sequence). The CDR3 length is 14 residues.